The TCR beta chain described here comes from a study of shared clonotypes between healthy human individuals. Clones were read by immunoSEQ multiplex PCR, and TCRdb kept only the in-frame ones, dropping some. The sample records 2.3 million or so clones, over 90% being singletons. A CD45RA+ naive subset and a CD45RA-negative memory subset were split from CD4+ cells. Turning to this clone: What it binds is not known.

Study-level findings and limits: Some clonotypes were shared by all four sorted-subset donors, while others were not shared. The non-shared ones had lower generation probabilities than the shared ones. Sharing across four donors was highest in naive CD4 (roughly 5%) and lowest in memory CD8 (roughly 0.4%). An expected dependence of interdonor clonotype sharing on sequencing depth was noted.

Germline CDR1 is SGHRS and CDR2 is YFSETQ. This CDR3 has 14 amino acids. The trim removed 5 bases at V and 1 base at J, leaving 6 bases unmatched. The specimen was naive CD4+ T cells from PBMCs. Subset described: CD45RA+ positively selected. This clonotype was obtained from a man aged 18 to 30 in good health. Some clones in this sample may be carry-over from other donors' samples. The rearrangement uses TRBV5-1 and TRBJ2-7, with 7 bases lining up with TRBD1. As DNA, the CDR3 is TGCGCCAGCAGAACTGGGACAGTATCCTACGAGCAGTACTTC. It encodes CASRTGTVSYEQYF.